A single sample gave rise to the 18 T cell receptor beta chains below, sequenced in a study of immune characterization of retroperitoneal liposarcoma. TCRdb recomputed calls from the PCR reads with MiXCR, one row per CDR3 protein. The data show 15,000 or so distinct CDR3 sequences, over 45% seen once. Sequencing used tumor tissue. These TCRs come from a female donor with retroperitoneal liposarcoma.

This clonotype was seen more than once but under ten times. The V and J genes are TRBV6-1 and TRBJ2-7; 7 positions agree with TRBD2. Germline loops: CDR1 MNHNS, CDR2 SASEGT. CDR3 size: 15 residues. J lost 2 bases, V lost 4 bases, and 8 bases had no gene match. The CDR3 here is CASSVAGLPTYEQYF. CDR3 coding DNA: TGTGCCAGCAGTGTCGCGGGACTACCAACCTACGAGCAGTACTTC.

The V and J genes are TRBV6-8 and TRBJ2-1, with D unclear. The CDR3 runs to 13 residues. The V gene lost 3 bases and the J gene lost 7 bases, with 10 bases spanning the gap. Per germline, CDR1 MNHGY and CDR2 SAAAGT. The CDR3 DNA reads TGTGCCAGCAGTTATAGACGGCTTAATGAGCAGTTCTTC. Translation gives CASSYRRLNEQFF.

This clonotype was detected many times. The chain combines TRBV6-1 with TRBJ1-1, with unresolved D. V gave up 7 bases and J gave up 9 bases, with 12 bases separating them. CDR1 MNHNS and CDR2 SASEGT come from the germline V gene. The CDR3 has 11 residues. In DNA, the CDR3 is TGTGCCAGCACAACACGCTCTCAAGCTTTCTTT. It codes for CASTTRSQAFF.

With respect to this clonotype: An end of the junction differs from the germline gene, which may be a read error. This chain joins TRBV7-6 and TRBJ2-5, with 13 bases fitting TRBD2. The J call is in doubt because the DNA end fits TRBJ2-7 better. The germline gives CDR1 SGHVS, CDR2 FNYEAQ. This CDR3 is 15 amino acids long. CDR3 residues: CASSRGLAGVDEQYF. CDR3 bases: TGTGCTAGCAGCCGCGGACTAGCGGGAGTCGACGAGCAGTACTTC.

The chain is built from TRBV7-2 and TRBJ2-1; 13 nucleotides align to TRBD2. The J call may not be correct, given that the DNA end is closer to TRBJ2-7. CDR3 length: 15 residues. Looked up from germline, CDR1 is SGHTA and CDR2 is FQGNSA. The CDR3 sequence: CASSPGTSGKNEQYF. The CDR3 region has the DNA TGTGCCAGCAGCCCAGGGACTAGCGGGAAAAATGAGCAGTACTTC.

Concerning this clonotype: Being one base from a much bigger clone, this may be a read error. The CDR3 is CASTLRTSGSGEQCF. CDR3 DNA: TGTGCCAGCACCCTAAGGACTAGCGGGAGTGGGGAGCAGTGCTTC. The chain combines TRBV6-9 with TRBJ2-1, with 13 bases fitting TRBD2. Germline-derived CDR1 and CDR2 are MNHGY and SVAAGI. The CDR3 has 15 residues.

The genes are TRBV6-1 and TRBJ2-1; D is perhaps TRBD1 or TRBD2 (5 bases each). The length of the CDR3 is 14 residues. Trimming pared 4 bases from V and 13 bases from J, leaving 20 bases between. In germline, CDR1 is MNHNS, CDR2 SASEGT. The CDR3 protein is CASSGDPDQETQFF. The CDR3 nucleotides read TGTGCCAGCAGTGGGGACCCGGACCAAGAGACCCAGTTCTTC.

A remark on this clonotype: The conserved closing phenylalanine or tryptophan is absent in this CDR3, likely reflecting a read error. The chain carries TRBV6-1 and TRBJ2-1; 12 nucleotides agree with TRBD1. The J call is in doubt because the DNA end fits TRBJ2-7 better. This CDR3 region has 16 residues. Germline V lookup: CDR1 MNHNS, CDR2 SASEGT. The CDR3 DNA follows: TGTGCCAGCAGTGAAGACGCAGGGACAGGGGGCGACGAGCAGTACTTG. It yields the protein CASSEDAGTGGDEQYL.

This clonotype showed up just a few times. This sequence joins TRBV11-1 and TRBJ2-1; D remains ambiguous. The germline gives CDR1 SGHAT, CDR2 FQDESV (reference sequence). CDR3 length equals 13 residues. V was clipped by 8 bases and J by 10 bases, with 18 bases between them. The CDR3 DNA follows: TGTGCCAGCCGGCCGTCAAGCTCCTACGAGCAGTTCTTC. It yields the protein CASRPSSSYEQFF.

This clonotype has only a few counts. The chain is built from TRBV11-2 and TRBJ2-3; 9 positions match TRBD2. V shed 7 bases, J shed 3 bases, and the junction held 14 bases outside the gene matches. Germline loops: CDR1 SGHAT, CDR2 FQNNGV. The CDR3 is 17 residues long. The CDR3 loop is CASTPSGREGRTDTQYF. Written as DNA, the CDR3 is TGTGCCAGCACCCCCTCGGGGCGGGAGGGCCGAACAGATACGCAGTATTTT.

This rearrangement joins TRBV12-3 or TRBV12-4 to TRBJ2-1, with D possibly being TRBD2 (6 bases). The J call may not be correct, given that the DNA end is closer to TRBJ2-7. The CDR3 totals 14 residues. The CDR3 nucleotides read TGTGCCAGCAGCTTAGCGGCACGGGGCTACGAGCAGTACGTC. This gives the protein CASSLAARGYEQYV.

The CDR3 reads CASKTAIEAFF. CDR3 DNA: TGTGCCAGCAAGACAGCCATTGAAGCTTTCTTT. This chain uses TRBV6-2 or TRBV6-3 with TRBJ1-1; a weak D match, TRBD1 (5 bases). The CDR3 sequence is 11 residues long. Germline loops: CDR1 MNHEY, CDR2 SVGEGT. V dropped 7 bases and J dropped 7 bases, with 10 bases sitting between them.

This chain joins TRBV12-3 or TRBV12-4 and TRBJ2-1, with D hard to call. V was clipped by 3 bases and J by 5 bases, with 8 bases between them. There are 13 residues in the CDR3. The DNA for the CDR3 is TGTGCCAGCAGTTTTTTGACGGACAATGAGCAGTTCTTC. Residues: CASSFLTDNEQFF.

The chain couples TRBV5-1 to TRBJ2-3; 7 nucleotides agree with TRBD2. Per the germline V gene, CDR1 is SGHRS and CDR2 is YFSETQ. The CDR3 totals 17 residues. Trimming took 4 bases from V and 5 from J; bases not matched to a gene: 16. CDR3 sequence (DNA): TGCGCCAGCAGCCCCACCTGGACACCATCGGGGGGAGATACGCAGTATTTT. Its translation is CASSPTWTPSGGDTQYF. Complete variable domain (other parts from reference TRBV5-1 and TRBJ2-3): KAGVTQTPRYLIKTRGQQVTLSCSPISGHRSVSWYQQTPGQGLQFLFEYFSETQRNKGNFPGRFSGRQFSNSRSEMNVSTLELGDSALYLCASSPTWTPSGGDTQYFGPGTRLTVL.

The sample holds many counts of this clonotype. The genes are TRBV12-3 or TRBV12-4 and TRBJ2-5; 12 bases align to TRBD1. With 0 bases clipped from V and 11 bases from J, the junction kept 10 bases outside the gene matches. The CDR3 length is 16 residues. DNA of the CDR3: TGTGCCAGCAGTTTAGCCGGGACAGGGGGCTACAATGAGCAGTACTTC. It is translated as CASSLAGTGGYNEQYF.

Remarks on this clonotype: A read error may be the cause here, since a much bigger clone is one base away. The rearrangement uses TRBV7-2 and TRBJ2-1; 7 bases are shared with TRBD2. The tail of the sequence fits TRBJ2-7 better, so the J call may be wrong. This CDR3 spans 15 amino acids. Germline CDR1 is SGHTA and CDR2 is FQGNSA. The CDR3: CASSVTSAASYEQYF. For the CDR3, the DNA is TGTGCCAGCAGCGTTACTAGCGCGGCGTCCTACGAGCAGTACTTC.

The V call is TRBV6-6, the J call TRBJ2-3; TRBD2 matches 9 bases. The J call is in doubt because the DNA end fits TRBJ2-7 better. Germline CDR1 reads MNHNY; CDR2 reads SVGAGI (reference sequence). The CDR3 has 15 residues. CDR3 sequence reads: CASSYDSGSINEQYF. The CDR3 bases are TGTGCCAGCAGTTACGATAGCGGGAGTATAAATGAGCAGTACTTC.

This chain connects TRBV6-5 to TRBJ2-2; no clear D gene. CDR3 size: 17 residues. The germline CDR1 and CDR2 sequences are MNHEY and SVGAGI. The germline V and J ends were trimmed by 5 bases and 1 base, with 17 bases remaining between them. The CDR3 DNA sequence: TGTGCCAGCAGTGGACGAAGCCGGAGCTGGAACACCGGGGAGCTGTTTTTT. Its translation: CASSGRSRSWNTGELFF.